These 24 T cell receptor beta chains originate from one sample sequenced in a study of CD8 T cells in Susac syndrome. Random hexamers served to reverse transcribe roughly 0.5 to 1 ug RNA. Via MiXCR, TCRdb re-called the immunoSEQ multiplex PCR reads, giving one row per CDR3 protein. Of some 99,000 distinct CDR3 sequences detected, just under 95% appear once; the ten largest clones hold 0.3% to 0.35%. Material for sequencing was CD4+ T cells from PBMCs. These receptors were collected from a human donor with Susac syndrome.

The chain has TRBV5-4 and TRBJ2-6; D gene unclear. The CDR3 spans 18 residues. V was clipped by 2 bases and J by 0 bases, with 15 bases between them. Germline CDR1 reads SGHNT; CDR2 reads YYREEE (reference sequence). CDR3 DNA sequence: TGTGCCAGCAGCTTTCCGGGTTCCTCCCCCTCTGGGGCCAACGTCCTGACTTTC. It translates to CASSFPGSSPSGANVLTF.

The V and J genes are TRBV4-2 and TRBJ2-7; the match to TRBD2 covers 13 bases. The germline gives CDR1 LGHNA, CDR2 YNFKEQ. V lost 5 bases and J lost 4; bases outside the gene matches: 5. The CDR3 has 15 residues. The CDR3 sequence is CASSKGTSGAYEQYF. CDR3 DNA: TGTGCCAGCAGCAAAGGGACTAGCGGGGCTTACGAGCAGTACTTC.

V gene TRBV5-4 combines with J gene TRBJ2-6; D unclear. V was trimmed by 5 bases and J by 2 bases, leaving 17 bases between them. The length of the CDR3 is 17 residues. Germline CDR1 reads SGHNT; CDR2 reads YYREEE (reference sequence). The CDR3 spells CASRTARARAGANVLTF. The CDR3 DNA reads as TGTGCCAGCAGGACTGCTAGGGCCCGAGCTGGGGCCAACGTCCTGACTTTC.

The table lists this clonotype with a count of one. The junction shows a germline mismatch at one end, possibly a read error. The chain combines TRBV27 with TRBJ1-1; possible D gene TRBD1, 5 bases. Germline CDR1 reads MNHEY; CDR2 reads SMNVEV (reference sequence). The length of the CDR3 is 13 residues. The CDR3 DNA follows: TGTGCAAGCAGAGCGGGGGTGAACACTGAAGCTTTCTTT. It specifies CASRAGVNTEAFF.

The gene calls are TRBV6-1 and TRBJ1-2; D is unresolved. V lost 2 bases and J 4 bases, leaving 8 bases between the germline ends. CDR3 size: 13 residues. Germline V CDR1 and CDR2: MNHNS, SASEGT. CDR3 protein: CASSENEAYGYTF. DNA of the CDR3: TGTGCCAGCAGTGAAAATGAGGCCTATGGCTACACCTTC.

The genes are TRBV9 and TRBJ2-5; 11 bases map to TRBD1. This CDR3 is built from 15 residues. Unmatched junction bases numbered 6, after V lost 3 bases and J lost 5 bases. Germline CDR1 reads SGDLS; CDR2 reads YYNGEE. The CDR3 DNA reads as TGTGCCAGCAGCGCCCTCGGGGACAGGGGGGAGACCCAGTACTTC. Translating it yields CASSALGDRGETQYF.

The chain recombines TRBV2 with TRBJ2-4; 7 bases line up with TRBD1. CDR3 length equals 17 residues. CDR1 SNHLY and CDR2 FYNNEI come from the germline V gene. V lost 2 bases to trimming and J lost 2 bases; unmatched junction nucleotides: 9. CDR3 in amino acids: CASSEYGTEGTKNIQYF. The CDR3 bases are TGTGCCAGCAGTGAATATGGGACAGAGGGGACCAAAAACATTCAGTACTTC.

This sequence joins TRBV9 and TRBJ2-7; tentative D call: TRBD2 (6 bases). CDR1 and CDR2 (germline): SGDLS, YYNGEE. The length of the CDR3 is 13 residues. The V gene lost 4 bases and the J gene lost 6 bases, with 14 bases spanning the gap. CDR3 DNA: TGTGCCAGCAGCAGCCGTGGAGGGTCCGAGCAGTACTTC. Translated: CASSSRGGSEQYF.

The CDR3 DNA is TGTGCCAGCAGCTTAGGTGGGGTCGGGTCCCCCAACAATGAGCAGTTCTTC. This sequence encodes CASSLGGVGSPNNEQFF. V usage is TRBV11-3 and J usage is TRBJ2-1, with no clear D. Deletions cut 1 base from V and 5 bases from J, with 18 bases between. The CDR3 has 17 residues. Germline lookup yields CDR1 SGHNT and CDR2 YENEEA.

The chain links TRBV5-1 to TRBJ2-5; D is unresolved. With 0 bases removed from V and 2 bases from J, the gap between germline ends came to 8 bases. CDR3 length equals 14 residues. The germline gives CDR1 SGHRS, CDR2 YFSETQ. CDR3 protein: CASSLALVQETQYF. DNA of the CDR3: TGCGCCAGCAGCTTGGCCCTGGTACAAGAGACCCAGTACTTC. The whole variable domain, remainder taken from reference TRBV5-1 and TRBJ2-5, is KAGVTQTPRYLIKTRGQQVTLSCSPISGHRSVSWYQQTPGQGLQFLFEYFSETQRNKGNFPGRFSGRQFSNSRSEMNVSTLELGDSALYLCASSLALVQETQYFGPGTRLLVL.

The chain joins TRBV6-6 to TRBJ2-7; D unresolved. V lost 2 bases to trimming and J lost 9 bases, with 8 bases between them. Germline V gene sequence: CDR1 MNHNY, CDR2 SVGAGI (reference sequence). CDR3 length: 11 residues. The CDR3 nucleotides read TGTGCCAGCAGTTACGGGGAAGGGCAGTACTTC. Its translation is CASSYGEGQYF.

The chain recombines TRBV12-5 with TRBJ2-1; D unclear. Looked up from germline, CDR1 is LGHNT and CDR2 is FRNRAP. V dropped 2 bases and J dropped 1 base, with 9 bases sitting between them. This CDR3 contains 15 residues. The CDR3: CASGLSVGSYNEQFF. CDR3 nucleotide sequence: TGTGCTAGTGGTTTGTCCGTGGGGTCCTACAATGAGCAGTTCTTC. Filled out from reference TRBV12-5 and TRBJ2-1, the complete variable domain reads DARVTQTPRHKVTEMGQEVTMRCQPILGHNTVFWYRQTMMQGLELLAYFRNRAPLDDSGMPKDRFSAEMPDATLATLKIQPSEPRDSAVYFCASGLSVGSYNEQFFGPGTRLTVL.

This clonotype was counted a single time. This chain's CDR3 is CASSLGLATGELFF. CDR3 coding DNA: TGTGCCAGCAGTTTAGGGTTGGCCACCGGGGAGCTGTTTTTT. This chain uses TRBV12-3 or TRBV12-4 with TRBJ2-2, with no clear D. The CDR3 runs to 14 residues. V was shortened by 1 base and J by 4 bases, with 7 bases between the two germline ends.

J is TRBJ1-6 and V is TRBV14; D is perhaps TRBD1 (5 bases). Germline lookup yields CDR1 SGHDN and CDR2 FVKESK. The CDR3 is 15 residues long. V lost 0 bases, J lost 10 bases, and 13 bases lay in between. In DNA, the CDR3 is TGTGCCAGCAGCCAAGATTTCCCAGGGAACTCACCCCTCCACTTT. Its translation is CASSQDFPGNSPLHF.

CDR3: CASSVDNTGANVLTF. The CDR3 region has the DNA TGTGCCAGCAGCGTAGATAATACTGGGGCCAACGTCCTGACTTTC. The chain has TRBV9 and TRBJ2-6; D gene unclear. V gave up 0 bases and J gave up 2 bases, with 6 bases separating them. This CDR3 has 15 amino acids. From germline, CDR1 is SGDLS and CDR2 YYNGEE.

The V and J genes are TRBV6-5 and TRBJ1-6, with D possibly TRBD1 on 6 matching bases. V gave up 0 bases and J gave up 10 bases, with 16 bases separating them. The germline V gene encodes CDR1 MNHEY and CDR2 SVGAGI. This CDR3 is built from 16 residues. The CDR3 protein is CASSYSGSGAGSPLHF. DNA of the CDR3: TGTGCCAGCAGTTACTCGGGATCAGGGGCGGGATCACCCCTCCACTTT.

The rearrangement joins TRBV20-1 to TRBJ1-1; maybe TRBD1 (6 bases). V was shortened by 6 bases and J by 1 base, with 12 bases between the two germline ends. CDR1 is DFQATT, CDR2 SNEGSKA, per germline (reference sequence). The CDR3 is 13 amino acids. This CDR3 reads CSALTGWNTEAFF. Here the CDR3 DNA reads TGCAGTGCCCTGACAGGATGGAACACTGAAGCTTTCTTT.

The J gene is TRBJ1-6, the V gene TRBV30; a possible D gene is TRBD1 (6 bases). Trimming left V 4 bases short and J 10 bases short, with 11 bases between. The length of the CDR3 is 12 residues. Germline V lookup: CDR1 GTSNPN, CDR2 SVGIG (reference sequence). CDR3 protein: CAWKQGGSPLHF. In DNA, the CDR3 is TGTGCCTGGAAACAGGGAGGGTCACCCCTCCACTTT.

The genes are TRBV7-2 and TRBJ2-5, with 10 bases matching TRBD2. CDR3 length: 15 residues. Losses at the gene ends were 5 bases for V and 5 bases for J; bases not matched to a gene: 8. Germline CDR1 reads SGHTA; CDR2 reads FQGNSA. CDR3 nucleotides: TGTGCCAGCAGCCCCTTAGCGGGGGGTTTGGAGACCCAGTACTTC. Its protein is CASSPLAGGLETQYF.

The chain links TRBV30 to TRBJ1-5; D gene uncertain. Germline V lookup: CDR1 GTSNPN, CDR2 SVGIG (reference sequence). The V and J ends lost 1 base and 4 bases respectively, with 5 bases between them. The CDR3 extends over 12 amino acids. CDR3 nucleotide sequence: TGTGCCTGGAGTGCGGGAAATCAGCCCCAGCATTTT. Translated, it gives CAWSAGNQPQHF.

This sequence joins TRBV25-1 and TRBJ1-1; no clear D. CDR1 and CDR2 from the germline V gene are MGHDK and SYGVNS. CDR3 size: 13 residues. With 6 bases removed from V and 0 bases from J, the gap between germline ends came to 8 bases. This CDR3 reads CASRYGMNTEAFF. The DNA for the CDR3 is TGTGCCAGCAGATACGGAATGAACACTGAAGCTTTCTTT.

The chain is built from TRBV30 and TRBJ2-5; D is perhaps TRBD1 (6 bases). CDR3 length: 13 amino acids. Deletions cut 3 bases from V and 5 bases from J, with 13 bases between. Germline CDR1 GTSNPN, CDR2 SVGIG (reference sequence). The CDR3 sequence: CAWSPGTTETQYF. CDR3 DNA sequence: TGTGCCTGGAGCCCCGGGACAACGGAGACCCAGTACTTC. The full variable domain, rest sourced from reference TRBV30 and TRBJ2-5, is SQTIHQWPATLVQPVGSPLSLECTVEGTSNPNLYWYRQAAGRGLQLLFYSVGIGQISSEVPQNLSASRPQDRQFILSSKKLLLSDSGFYLCAWSPGTTETQYFGPGTRLLVL.

Only one count was recorded for this clonotype. The chain recombines TRBV24-1 with TRBJ1-1; tentatively, D is TRBD1 (5 bases). Germline CDR1 KGHDR, CDR2 SFDVKD. Trimming removed 7 bases from V and 4 bases from J, with 12 bases in between. This CDR3 is built from 13 residues. In DNA form, the CDR3 reads TGTGCCACCAGCCCCTCGGGGGGCACTGAAGCTTTCTTT. It translates to CATSPSGGTEAFF.

The chain is built from TRBV20-1 and TRBJ2-3; 12 bases match TRBD2. CDR3 length: 15 amino acids. V dropped 5 bases and J dropped 2; count of bases not matched to a gene: 5. Germline V lookup: CDR1 DFQATT, CDR2 SNEGSKA (reference sequence). This CDR3 is CSAYGLAGNTDTQYF. The DNA for the CDR3 is TGCAGTGCTTACGGACTAGCGGGGAACACAGATACGCAGTATTTT.